These T cell receptor beta chains were read from a single sample in a study of cytomegalovirus exposure and HLA in healthy donors. Clones were read by immunoSEQ multiplex PCR, and TCRdb kept only the in-frame ones, dropping some. Of about 140,000 clones in the sample, around 9.6% were seen once. Sequencing used PBMCs. The receptors were gathered from a male donor in good health and CMV-seronegative. Both conserved end residues are part of each CDR3. D genes are given only for firm matches. Only some rows state a clone size, as once, few, many or a class for expanded clones.

. | TRBD2 | TRBJ2-3 | TRBV19 | TGTGCCAGTAGCACTATAGCGGGAACTAGCACAGATACGCAGTATTTT | CASSTIAGTSTDTQYF
. | . | TRBJ1-5 | TRBV28 | TGTGCCAGCAGTACGACAGGAGACAATCAGCCCCAGCATTTT | CASSTTGDNQPQHF
. | TRBD1 | TRBJ1-1 | TRBV25-1 | TGTGCCAGCAGTGAATATACAGGGGCGAACACTGAAGCTTTCTTT | CASSEYTGANTEAFF
few | TRBD2 | TRBJ2-5 | TRBV7-9 | TGTGCCAGCAGCGAAGGACTAGCCGCAGAGACCCAGTACTTC | CASSEGLAAETQYF
. | TRBD1 | TRBJ2-1 | TRBV6-5 | TGTGCCAGCAGTTATGTCGGACAGGGCTGGAGTGAGCAGTTCTTC | CASSYVGQGWSEQFF
. | . | TRBJ2-5 | TRBV7-9 | TGTGCCAGCACCCCGGGGAACCAAGAGACCCAGTACTTC | CASTPGNQETQYF
few | . | TRBJ1-4 | TRBV7-9 | TGTGCCAGCAGCTTAGCCCAGGGGACTGAAAAACTGTTTTTT | CASSLAQGTEKLFF
few | TRBD2 | TRBJ2-3 | TRBV9 | TGTGCCAGCAGCGTAAGTGGGGGAGGGGCAGATACGCAGTATTTT | CASSVSGGGADTQYF
. | TRBD1 | TRBJ1-2 | TRBV4-1 | TGCGCCAGCAGCCGACCGGGACAGGGACACGGCTACACCTTC | CASSRPGQGHGYTF
few | . | TRBJ2-5 | TRBV6-5 | TGTGCCAGCAGTTCCTACGGGACACACGAGACCCAGTACTTC | CASSSYGTHETQYF
few | . | TRBJ1-1 | TRBV7-2 | TGTGCCAGCAGCTTCGGGGGTACGAACACTGAAGCTTTCTTT | CASSFGGTNTEAFF
. | . | TRBJ2-7 | TRBV2 | TGTGCCAGCAGTGAATGGCGGCGGGGGCCCTCCTACGAGCAGTACTTC | CASSEWRRGPSYEQYF
. | TRBD2 | TRBJ2-5 | TRBV2 | TGTGCCAGCAGTGAAGCGTCCGGACTAGCGGAAGAGACCCAGTACTTC | CASSEASGLAEETQYF